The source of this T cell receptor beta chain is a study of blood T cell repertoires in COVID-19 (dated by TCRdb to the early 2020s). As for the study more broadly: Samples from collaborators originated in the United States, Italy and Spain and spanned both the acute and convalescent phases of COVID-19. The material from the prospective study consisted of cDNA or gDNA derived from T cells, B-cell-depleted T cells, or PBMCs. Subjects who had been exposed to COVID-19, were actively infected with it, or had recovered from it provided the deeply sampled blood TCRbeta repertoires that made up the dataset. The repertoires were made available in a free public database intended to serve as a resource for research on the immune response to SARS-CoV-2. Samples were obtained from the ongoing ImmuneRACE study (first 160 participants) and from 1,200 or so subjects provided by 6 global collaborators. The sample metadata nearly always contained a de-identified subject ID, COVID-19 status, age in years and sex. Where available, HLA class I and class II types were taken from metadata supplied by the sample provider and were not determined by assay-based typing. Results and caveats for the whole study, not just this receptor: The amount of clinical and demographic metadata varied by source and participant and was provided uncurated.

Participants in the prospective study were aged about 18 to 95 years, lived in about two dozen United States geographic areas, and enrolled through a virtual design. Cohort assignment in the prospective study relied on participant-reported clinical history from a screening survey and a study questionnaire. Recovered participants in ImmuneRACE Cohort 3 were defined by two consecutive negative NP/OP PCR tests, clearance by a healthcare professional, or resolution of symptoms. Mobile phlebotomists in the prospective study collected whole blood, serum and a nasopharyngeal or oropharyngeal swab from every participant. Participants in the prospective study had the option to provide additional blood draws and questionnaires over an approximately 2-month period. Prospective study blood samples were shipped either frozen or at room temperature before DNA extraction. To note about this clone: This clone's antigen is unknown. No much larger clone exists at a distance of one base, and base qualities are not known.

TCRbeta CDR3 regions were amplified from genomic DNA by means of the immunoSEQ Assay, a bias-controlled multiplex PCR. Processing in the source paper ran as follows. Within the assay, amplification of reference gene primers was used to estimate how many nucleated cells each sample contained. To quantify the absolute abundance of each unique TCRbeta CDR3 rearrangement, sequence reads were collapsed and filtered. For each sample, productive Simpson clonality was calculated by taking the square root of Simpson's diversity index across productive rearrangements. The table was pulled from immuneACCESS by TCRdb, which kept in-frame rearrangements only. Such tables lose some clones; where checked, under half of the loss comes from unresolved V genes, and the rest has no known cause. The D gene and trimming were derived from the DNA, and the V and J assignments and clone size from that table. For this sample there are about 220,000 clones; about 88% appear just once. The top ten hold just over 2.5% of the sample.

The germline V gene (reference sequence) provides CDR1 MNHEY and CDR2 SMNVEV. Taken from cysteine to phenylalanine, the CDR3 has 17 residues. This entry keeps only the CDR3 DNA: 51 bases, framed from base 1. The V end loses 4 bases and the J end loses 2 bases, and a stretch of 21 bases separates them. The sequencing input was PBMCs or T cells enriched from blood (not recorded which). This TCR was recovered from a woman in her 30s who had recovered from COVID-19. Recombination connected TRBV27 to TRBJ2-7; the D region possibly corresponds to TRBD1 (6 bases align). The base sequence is TGTGCCAGCAGTTATCACCGTGGGGGCCCCCCAGCCTACGAGCAGTACTTC. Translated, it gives CASSYHRGGPPAYEQYF.